A selection of T cell receptor beta chains follows, all from one sample in a study of patients and donors after allogeneic stem cell transplantation. TCRdb independently ran MiXCR on the RT-PCR reads; one entry per CDR3 protein. The repertoire consists of approximately 250,000 distinct CDR3 sequences, with 12% to 15% occurring once and the leading ten covering around 10%. The sequencing input was blood, either unsorted or a sorted T cell fraction (not recorded which). All receptors derive from a human donor who was either an allogeneic HSCT recipient or a stem cell or donor lymphocyte infusion donor (not recorded which). It is not recorded whose cells these are; they may come from a transplant donor. Each CDR3 is given with its conserved first and last residue. The D gene is left open where the match is weak. Clone size is stated in some rows and not others, as once, few, many or a class when expanded.

J gene: TRBJ1-1; V gene: TRBV7-9; D gene: -; clone size: few; CDR3 protein: CASSNLGNTEAFF; CDR3 DNA: TGTGCCAGCAGTAACTTGGGTAACACTGAAGCTTTCTTT
J gene: TRBJ2-7; V gene: TRBV11-2; D gene: TRBD2; clone size: -; CDR3 protein: CASSFIAGDEQYF; CDR3 DNA: TGTGCCAGCAGCTTTATAGCGGGCGACGAGCAGTACTTC
J gene: TRBJ1-1; V gene: TRBV12-3/TRBV12-4; D gene: -; clone size: -; CDR3 protein: CASTQTGGTEAFF; CDR3 DNA: TGTGCCAGCACCCAAACGGGGGGCACTGAAGCTTTCTTT
J gene: TRBJ2-5; V gene: TRBV12-5; D gene: TRBD2; clone size: many; CDR3 protein: CASGSSGPGGDQYF; CDR3 DNA: TGTGCTAGTGGTTCCTCGGGCCCCGGGGGGGACCAGTACTTC
J gene: TRBJ2-1; V gene: TRBV7-9; D gene: -; clone size: -; CDR3 protein: CASSHRGDNEQFF; CDR3 DNA: TGTGCCAGCAGCCATCGAGGGGACAATGAGCAGTTCTTC
J gene: TRBJ2-5; V gene: TRBV5-4; D gene: TRBD2; clone size: -; CDR3 protein: CASSLELAGSIQETQYF; CDR3 DNA: TGTGCCAGCAGCTTGGAGCTAGCGGGATCAATACAAGAGACCCAGTACTTC
J gene: TRBJ2-7; V gene: TRBV20-1; D gene: TRBD2; clone size: -; CDR3 protein: CSALRTSGGVNEQYF; CDR3 DNA: TGCAGTGCCCTAAGGACTAGCGGGGGAGTCAACGAGCAGTACTTC
J gene: TRBJ2-7; V gene: TRBV6-1; D gene: TRBD2; clone size: -; CDR3 protein: CASRTSGTSYEQYF; CDR3 DNA: TGTGCCAGCAGAACTAGCGGGACCTCCTACGAGCAGTACTTC
J gene: TRBJ2-5; V gene: TRBV5-4; D gene: TRBD2; clone size: -; CDR3 protein: CASSLVLAGMETQYF; CDR3 DNA: TGTGCCAGCAGCTTGGTCCTAGCGGGGATGGAGACCCAGTACTTC
J gene: TRBJ2-7; V gene: TRBV3-1; D gene: TRBD1; clone size: many; CDR3 protein: CASSLGTGPNEQYF; CDR3 DNA: TGTGCCAGCAGCCTTGGGACAGGCCCCAACGAGCAGTACTTC
J gene: TRBJ1-1; V gene: TRBV6-5; D gene: -; clone size: few; CDR3 protein: CASSYDRGVNTEAFF; CDR3 DNA: TGTGCCAGCAGTTACGACAGAGGGGTGAACACTGAAGCTTTCTTT
J gene: TRBJ1-3; V gene: TRBV20-1; D gene: -; clone size: -; CDR3 protein: CSADTGTSGNTIYF; CDR3 DNA: TGCAGTGCCGACACCGGGACATCTGGAAACACCATATATTTT
J gene: TRBJ2-7; V gene: TRBV5-1; D gene: -; clone size: -; CDR3 protein: CASSLDPSASYEQYF; CDR3 DNA: TGCGCCAGCAGCTTGGACCCAAGCGCCTCCTACGAGCAGTACTTC
J gene: TRBJ2-6; V gene: TRBV19; D gene: TRBD2; clone size: -; CDR3 protein: CASSISRGGAGANVLTF; CDR3 DNA: TGTGCCAGTAGTATCTCGCGGGGGGGCGCTGGGGCCAACGTCCTGACTTTC
J gene: TRBJ1-2; V gene: TRBV20-1; D gene: -; clone size: few; CDR3 protein: CSARGGARGYTF; CDR3 DNA: TGCAGTGCTAGGGGGGGGGCAAGAGGCTACACCTTC
J gene: TRBJ2-7; V gene: TRBV5-1; D gene: TRBD2; clone size: -; CDR3 protein: CASQILAGGSYEQYF; CDR3 DNA: TGCGCCAGCCAAATCCTAGCGGGGGGTTCCTACGAGCAGTACTTC
J gene: TRBJ1-2; V gene: TRBV7-2; D gene: -; clone size: many; CDR3 protein: CASSLGVEGYGYTF; CDR3 DNA: TGTGCCAGCAGCTTAGGGGTGGAGGGCTATGGCTACACCTTC
J gene: TRBJ2-5; V gene: TRBV20-1; D gene: -; clone size: few; CDR3 protein: CSARMSLGGETQYF; CDR3 DNA: TGCAGTGCTAGAATGAGTTTGGGGGGAGAGACCCAGTACTTC